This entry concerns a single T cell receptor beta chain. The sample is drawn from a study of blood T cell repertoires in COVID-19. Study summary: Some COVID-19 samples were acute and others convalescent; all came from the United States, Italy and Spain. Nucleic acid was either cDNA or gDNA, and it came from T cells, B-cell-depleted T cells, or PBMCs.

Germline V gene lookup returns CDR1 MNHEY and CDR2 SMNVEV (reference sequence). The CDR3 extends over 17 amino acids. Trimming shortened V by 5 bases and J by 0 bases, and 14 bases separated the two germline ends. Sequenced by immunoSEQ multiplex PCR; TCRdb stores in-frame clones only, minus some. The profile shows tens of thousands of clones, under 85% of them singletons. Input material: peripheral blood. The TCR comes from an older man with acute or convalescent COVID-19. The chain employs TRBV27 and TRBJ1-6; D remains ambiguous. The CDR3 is CASSPDGLSSYNSPLHF. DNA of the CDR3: TGTGCCAGCAGTCCCGACGGGTTGAGCTCCTATAATTCACCCCTCCACTTT.